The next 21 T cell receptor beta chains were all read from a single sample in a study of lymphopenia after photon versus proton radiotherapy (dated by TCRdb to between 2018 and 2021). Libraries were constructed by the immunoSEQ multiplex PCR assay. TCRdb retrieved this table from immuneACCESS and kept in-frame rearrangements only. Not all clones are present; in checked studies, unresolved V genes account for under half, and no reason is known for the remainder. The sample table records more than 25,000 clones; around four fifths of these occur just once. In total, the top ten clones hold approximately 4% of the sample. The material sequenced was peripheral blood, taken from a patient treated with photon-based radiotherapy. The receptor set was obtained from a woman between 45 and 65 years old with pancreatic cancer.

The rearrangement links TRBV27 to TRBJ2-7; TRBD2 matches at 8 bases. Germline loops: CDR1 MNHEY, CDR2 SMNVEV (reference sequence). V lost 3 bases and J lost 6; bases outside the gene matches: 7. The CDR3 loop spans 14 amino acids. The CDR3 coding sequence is TGTGCCAGCAGTTTTATTAGCGGGACTGCCGAGCAGTACTTC. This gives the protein CASSFISGTAEQYF.

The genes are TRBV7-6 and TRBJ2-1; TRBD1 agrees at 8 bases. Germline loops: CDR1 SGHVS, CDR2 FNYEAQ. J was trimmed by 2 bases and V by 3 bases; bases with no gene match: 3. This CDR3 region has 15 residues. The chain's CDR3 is CASSLDRVTYNEQFF. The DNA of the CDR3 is TGTGCCAGCAGCTTGGACAGGGTAACCTACAATGAGCAGTTCTTC.

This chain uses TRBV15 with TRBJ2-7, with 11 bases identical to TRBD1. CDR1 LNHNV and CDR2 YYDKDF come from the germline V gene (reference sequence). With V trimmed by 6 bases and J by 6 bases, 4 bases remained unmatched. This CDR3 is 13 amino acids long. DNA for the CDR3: TGTGCCACCAGAACCGGGACAGGGGGCGAGCAGTACTTC. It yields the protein CATRTGTGGEQYF.

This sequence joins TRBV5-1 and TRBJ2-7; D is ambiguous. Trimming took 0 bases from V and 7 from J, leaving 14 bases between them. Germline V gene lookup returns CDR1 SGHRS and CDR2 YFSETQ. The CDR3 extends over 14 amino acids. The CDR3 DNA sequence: TGCGCCAGCAGCTTGGGCAGGAATTCGGGTGAGCAGTACTTC. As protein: CASSLGRNSGEQYF. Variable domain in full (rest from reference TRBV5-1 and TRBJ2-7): KAGVTQTPRYLIKTRGQQVTLSCSPISGHRSVSWYQQTPGQGLQFLFEYFSETQRNKGNFPGRFSGRQFSNSRSEMNVSTLELGDSALYLCASSLGRNSGEQYFGPGTRLTVT.

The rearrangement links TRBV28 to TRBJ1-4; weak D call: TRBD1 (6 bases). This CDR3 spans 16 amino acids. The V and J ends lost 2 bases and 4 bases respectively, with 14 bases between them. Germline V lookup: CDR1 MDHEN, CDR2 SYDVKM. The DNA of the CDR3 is TGTGCCAGCAGTTTAATGACGGCAGGGGTTAATGAAAAACTGTTTTTT. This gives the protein CASSLMTAGVNEKLFF.

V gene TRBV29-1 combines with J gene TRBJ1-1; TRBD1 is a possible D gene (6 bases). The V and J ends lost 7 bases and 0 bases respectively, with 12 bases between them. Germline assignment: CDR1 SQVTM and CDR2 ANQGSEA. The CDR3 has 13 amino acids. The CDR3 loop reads CSGLGHMNTEAFF. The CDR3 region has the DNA TGCAGCGGTTTGGGACACATGAACACTGAAGCTTTCTTT.

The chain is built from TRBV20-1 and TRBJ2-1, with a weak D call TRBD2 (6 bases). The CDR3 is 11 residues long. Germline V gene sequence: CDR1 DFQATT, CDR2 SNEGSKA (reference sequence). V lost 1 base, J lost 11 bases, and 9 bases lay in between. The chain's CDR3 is CSARVREQQFF. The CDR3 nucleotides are TGCAGTGCTAGAGTGCGGGAACAGCAGTTCTTC.

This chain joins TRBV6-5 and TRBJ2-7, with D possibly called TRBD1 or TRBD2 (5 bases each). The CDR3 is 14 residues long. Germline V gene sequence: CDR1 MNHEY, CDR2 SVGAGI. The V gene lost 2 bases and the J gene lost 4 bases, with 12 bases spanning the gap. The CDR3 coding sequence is TGTGCCAGCAGTTACGGGAGAAGGACATACGAGCAGTACTTC. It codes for CASSYGRRTYEQYF.

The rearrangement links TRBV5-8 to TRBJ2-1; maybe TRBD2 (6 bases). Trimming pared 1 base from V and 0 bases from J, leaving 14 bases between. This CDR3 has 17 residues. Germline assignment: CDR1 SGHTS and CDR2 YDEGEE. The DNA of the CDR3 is TGTGCCAGCAGCTTGCCTCGGGGGAGGAGCTCCTACAATGAGCAGTTCTTC. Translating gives CASSLPRGRSSYNEQFF.

The chain's CDR3 is CASSPTGRTEAFF. DNA of the CDR3: TGTGCCAGCAGCCCGACAGGGAGGACTGAAGCTTTCTTT. The chain employs TRBV5-6 and TRBJ1-1, with 7 bases aligning to TRBD1. V shed 4 bases, J shed 5 bases, and the junction held 5 bases outside the gene matches. Germline V lookup: CDR1 SGHDT, CDR2 YYEEEE. The CDR3 sequence is 13 residues long.

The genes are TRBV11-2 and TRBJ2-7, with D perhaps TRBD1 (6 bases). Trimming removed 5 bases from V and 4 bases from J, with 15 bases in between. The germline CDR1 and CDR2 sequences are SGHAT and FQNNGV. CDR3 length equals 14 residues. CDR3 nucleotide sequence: TGTGCCAGCAGCCCTTGGACAGCGTTATACGAGCAGTACTTC. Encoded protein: CASSPWTALYEQYF.

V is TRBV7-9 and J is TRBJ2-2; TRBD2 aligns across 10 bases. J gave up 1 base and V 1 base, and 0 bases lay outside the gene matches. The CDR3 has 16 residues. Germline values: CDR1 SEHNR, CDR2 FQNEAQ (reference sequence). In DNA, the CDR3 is TGTGCCAGCAGCTTAGGGACTAGCGGGAACACCGGGGAGCTGTTTTTT. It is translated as CASSLGTSGNTGELFF. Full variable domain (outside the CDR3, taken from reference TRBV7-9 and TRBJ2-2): DTGVSQNPRHKITKRGQNVTFRCDPISEHNRLYWYRQTLGQGPEFLTYFQNEAQLEKSRLLSDRFSAERPKGSFSTLEIQRTEQGDSAMYLCASSLGTSGNTGELFFGEGSRLTVL.

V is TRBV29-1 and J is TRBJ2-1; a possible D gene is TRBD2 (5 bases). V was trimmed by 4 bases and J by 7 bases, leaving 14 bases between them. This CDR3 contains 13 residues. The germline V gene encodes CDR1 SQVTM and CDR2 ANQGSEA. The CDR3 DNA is TGCAGCGTTGTTCCTCGTAGGAGGAATGAGCAGTTCTTC. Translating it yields CSVVPRRRNEQFF.

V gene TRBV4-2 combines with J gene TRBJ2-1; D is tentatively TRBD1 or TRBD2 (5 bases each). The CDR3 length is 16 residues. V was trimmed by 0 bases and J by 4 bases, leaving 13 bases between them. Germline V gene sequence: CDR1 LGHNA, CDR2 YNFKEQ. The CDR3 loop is CASSQDTGPRYNEQFF. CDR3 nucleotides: TGTGCCAGCAGCCAAGATACGGGACCCCGGTACAATGAGCAGTTCTTC.

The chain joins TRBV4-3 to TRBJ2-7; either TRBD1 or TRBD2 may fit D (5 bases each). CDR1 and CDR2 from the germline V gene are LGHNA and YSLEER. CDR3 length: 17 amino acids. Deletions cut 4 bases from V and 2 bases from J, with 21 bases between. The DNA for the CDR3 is TGCGCCAGCAGCCCCGGACCTATCGAGGGGCTGACCTACGAGCAGTACTTC. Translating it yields CASSPGPIEGLTYEQYF.

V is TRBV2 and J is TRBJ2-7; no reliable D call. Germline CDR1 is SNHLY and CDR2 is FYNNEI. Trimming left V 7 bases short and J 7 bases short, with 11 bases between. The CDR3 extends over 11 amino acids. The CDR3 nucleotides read TGTGCCAGCACCCGCTCGGAGGAGCAGTACTTC. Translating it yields CASTRSEEQYF.

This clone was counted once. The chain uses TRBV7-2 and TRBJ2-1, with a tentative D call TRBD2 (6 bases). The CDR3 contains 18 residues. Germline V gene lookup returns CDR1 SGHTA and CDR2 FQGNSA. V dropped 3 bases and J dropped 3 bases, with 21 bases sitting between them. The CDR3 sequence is CASSFTLRGAGYYNEQFF. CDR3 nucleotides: TGTGCCAGCAGCTTCACCTTGCGCGGGGCAGGGTACTACAATGAGCAGTTCTTC. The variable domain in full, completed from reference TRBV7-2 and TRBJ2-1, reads GAGVSQSPSNKVTEKGKDVELRCDPISGHTALYWYRQSLGQGLEFLIYFQGNSAPDKSGLPSDRFSAERTGGSVSTLTIQRTQQEDSAVYLCASSFTLRGAGYYNEQFFGPGTRLTVL.

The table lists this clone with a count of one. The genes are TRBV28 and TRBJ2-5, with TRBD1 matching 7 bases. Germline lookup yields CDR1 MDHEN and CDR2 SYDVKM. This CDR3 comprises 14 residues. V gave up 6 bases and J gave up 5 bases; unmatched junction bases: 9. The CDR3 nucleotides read TGTGCCAGCAGGAAAGACAGGGCTCGGGAGACCCAGTACTTC. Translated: CASRKDRARETQYF.

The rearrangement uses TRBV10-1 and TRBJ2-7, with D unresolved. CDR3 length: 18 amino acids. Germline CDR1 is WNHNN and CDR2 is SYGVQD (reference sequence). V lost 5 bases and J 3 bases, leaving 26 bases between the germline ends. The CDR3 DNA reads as TGCGCCAGCAGTCCCAGGCGTTCGACTGCCCTACGTATCTACGAGCAGTACTTC. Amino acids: CASSPRRSTALRIYEQYF.

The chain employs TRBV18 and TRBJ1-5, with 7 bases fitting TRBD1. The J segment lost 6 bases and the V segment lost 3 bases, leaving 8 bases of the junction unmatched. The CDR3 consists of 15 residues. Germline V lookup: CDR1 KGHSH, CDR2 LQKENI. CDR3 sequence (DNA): TGTGCCAGCTCACCGGAGACAGGGAGTATTCAGCCCCAGCATTTT. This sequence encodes CASSPETGSIQPQHF. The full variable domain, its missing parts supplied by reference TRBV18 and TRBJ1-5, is NAGVMQNPRHLVRRRGQEARLRCSPMKGHSHVYWYRQLPEEGLKFMVYLQKENIIDESGMPKERFSAEFPKEGPSILRIQQVVRGDSAAYFCASSPETGSIQPQHFGDGTRLSIL.

The CDR3 nucleotides are TGTGCCAGCAACAACAGGGGGCGCGACGATGGCTACACCTTC. This encodes CASNNRGRDDGYTF. The rearrangement links TRBV6-6 to TRBJ1-2; 9 positions agree with TRBD1. CDR3 size: 14 residues. Germline CDR1 reads MNHNY; CDR2 reads SVGAGI (reference sequence). V lost 7 bases to trimming and J lost 6 bases; unmatched junction nucleotides: 9.